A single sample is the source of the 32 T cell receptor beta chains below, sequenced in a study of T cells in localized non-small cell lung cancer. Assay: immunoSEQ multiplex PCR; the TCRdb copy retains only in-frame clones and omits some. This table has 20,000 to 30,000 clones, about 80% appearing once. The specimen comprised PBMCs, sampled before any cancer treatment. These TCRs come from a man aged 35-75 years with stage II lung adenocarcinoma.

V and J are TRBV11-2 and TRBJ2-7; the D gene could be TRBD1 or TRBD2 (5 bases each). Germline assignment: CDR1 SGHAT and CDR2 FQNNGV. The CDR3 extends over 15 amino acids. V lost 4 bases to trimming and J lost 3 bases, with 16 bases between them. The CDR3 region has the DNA TGTGCCAGCAGCTCAATATCCGGGACGAACTACGAGCAGTACTTC. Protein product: CASSSISGTNYEQYF.

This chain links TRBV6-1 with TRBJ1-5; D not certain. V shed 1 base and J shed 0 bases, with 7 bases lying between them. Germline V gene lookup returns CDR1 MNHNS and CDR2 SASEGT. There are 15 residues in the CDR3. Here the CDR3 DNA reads TGTGCCAGCAGTGAAGGGCTGCTTAGCAATCAGCCCCAGCATTTT. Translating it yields CASSEGLLSNQPQHF.

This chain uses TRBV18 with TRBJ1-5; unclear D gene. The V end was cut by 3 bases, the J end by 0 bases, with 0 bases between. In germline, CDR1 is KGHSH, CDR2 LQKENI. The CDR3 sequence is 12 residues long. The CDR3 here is CASSPSNQPQHF. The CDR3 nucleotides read TGTGCCAGCTCACCTAGCAATCAGCCCCAGCATTTT.

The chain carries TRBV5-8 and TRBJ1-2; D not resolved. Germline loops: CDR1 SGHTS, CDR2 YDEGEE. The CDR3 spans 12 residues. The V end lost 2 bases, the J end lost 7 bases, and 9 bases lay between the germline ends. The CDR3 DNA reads TGTGCCAGCAGCTTAGGCGGGGTTGGCTACACCTTC. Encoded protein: CASSLGGVGYTF.

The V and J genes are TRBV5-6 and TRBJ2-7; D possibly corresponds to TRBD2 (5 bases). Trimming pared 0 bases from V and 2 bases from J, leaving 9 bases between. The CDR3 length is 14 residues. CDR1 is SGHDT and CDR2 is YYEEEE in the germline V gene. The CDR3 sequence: CASSLERLPYEQYF. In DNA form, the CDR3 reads TGTGCCAGCAGCTTGGAGCGGCTACCCTACGAGCAGTACTTC.

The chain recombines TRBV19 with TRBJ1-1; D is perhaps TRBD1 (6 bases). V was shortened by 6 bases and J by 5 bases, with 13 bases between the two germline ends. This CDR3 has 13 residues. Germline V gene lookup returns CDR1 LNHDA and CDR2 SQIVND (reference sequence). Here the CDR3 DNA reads TGTGCCAGTAGGCGGGCCACAGGGACTGAAGCTTTCTTT. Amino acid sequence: CASRRATGTEAFF.

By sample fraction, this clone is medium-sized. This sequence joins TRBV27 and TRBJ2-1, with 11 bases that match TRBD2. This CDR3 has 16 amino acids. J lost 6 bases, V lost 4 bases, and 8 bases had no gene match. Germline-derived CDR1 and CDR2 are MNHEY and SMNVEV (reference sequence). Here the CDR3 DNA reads TGTGCCAGCAGTTCGGGGAGACTAGCGGGGACCAATGAGCAGTTCTTC. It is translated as CASSSGRLAGTNEQFF.

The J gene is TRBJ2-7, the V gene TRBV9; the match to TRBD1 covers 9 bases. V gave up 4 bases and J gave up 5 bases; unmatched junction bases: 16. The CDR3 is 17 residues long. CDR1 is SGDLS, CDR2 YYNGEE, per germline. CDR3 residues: CASSPGTGTIQYHEQYF. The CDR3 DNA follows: TGTGCCAGCAGCCCCGGGACAGGGACCATCCAATACCACGAGCAGTACTTC.

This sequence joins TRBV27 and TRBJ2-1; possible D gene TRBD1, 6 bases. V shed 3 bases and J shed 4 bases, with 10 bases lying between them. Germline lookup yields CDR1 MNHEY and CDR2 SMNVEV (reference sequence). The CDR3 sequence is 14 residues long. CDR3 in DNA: TGTGCCAGCAGTTTGACAGGTCTTTACAATGAGCAGTTCTTC. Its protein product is CASSLTGLYNEQFF.

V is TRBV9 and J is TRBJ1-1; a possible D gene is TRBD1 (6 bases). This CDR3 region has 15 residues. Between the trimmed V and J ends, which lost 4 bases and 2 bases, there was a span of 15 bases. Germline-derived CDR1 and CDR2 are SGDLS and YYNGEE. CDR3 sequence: CASSPSGQSNTEAFF. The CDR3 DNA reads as TGTGCCAGCAGCCCCTCAGGACAGAGTAACACTGAAGCTTTCTTT.

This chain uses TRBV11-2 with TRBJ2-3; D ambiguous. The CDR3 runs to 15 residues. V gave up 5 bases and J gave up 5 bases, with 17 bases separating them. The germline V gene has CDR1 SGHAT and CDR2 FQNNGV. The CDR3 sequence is CASSAGRVERDTQYF. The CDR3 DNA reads TGTGCCAGCAGCGCCGGAAGGGTTGAAAGAGATACGCAGTATTTT.

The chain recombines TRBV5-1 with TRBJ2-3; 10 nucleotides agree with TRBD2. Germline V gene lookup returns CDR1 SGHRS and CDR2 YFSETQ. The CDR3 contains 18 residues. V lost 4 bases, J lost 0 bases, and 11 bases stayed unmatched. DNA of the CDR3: TGCGCCAGCAGCCTGGGACTAGCGCCAGACTTAAGCACAGATACGCAGTATTTT. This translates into CASSLGLAPDLSTDTQYF.

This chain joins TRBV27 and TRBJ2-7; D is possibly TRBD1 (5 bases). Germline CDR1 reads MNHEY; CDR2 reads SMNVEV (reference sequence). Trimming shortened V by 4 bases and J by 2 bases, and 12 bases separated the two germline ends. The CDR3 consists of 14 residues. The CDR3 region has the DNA TGTGCCAGCAGTTCCCGTGACAGAGCCTACGAGCAGTACTTC. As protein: CASSSRDRAYEQYF.

In DNA form, the CDR3 reads TGTGCCAGCAGCTTACGACGGACTGAAGCTTTCTTT. Encoded protein: CASSLRRTEAFF. This rearrangement joins TRBV5-8 to TRBJ1-1; D gene unclear. Trimming pared 2 bases from V and 5 bases from J, leaving 7 bases between. Germline CDR1 SGHTS, CDR2 YDEGEE. The CDR3 is made up of 12 amino acids.

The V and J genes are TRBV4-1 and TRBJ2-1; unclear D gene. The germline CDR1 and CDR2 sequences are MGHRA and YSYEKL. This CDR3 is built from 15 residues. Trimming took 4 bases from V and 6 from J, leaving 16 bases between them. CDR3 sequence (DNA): TGCGCCAGCAGCCTAACTGAAGTGAAGTCCAATGAGCAGTTCTTC. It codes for CASSLTEVKSNEQFF.

The CDR3 region has the DNA TGCGCCAGCAGCCAAGATTACGAAAACAGGGTCACAGATACGCAGTATTTT. This codes for CASSQDYENRVTDTQYF. This sequence joins TRBV4-1 and TRBJ2-3, with a weak D call TRBD1 (6 bases). V gave up 0 bases and J gave up 2 bases, with 15 bases separating them. Germline V gene lookup returns CDR1 MGHRA and CDR2 YSYEKL. The CDR3 covers 17 residues.

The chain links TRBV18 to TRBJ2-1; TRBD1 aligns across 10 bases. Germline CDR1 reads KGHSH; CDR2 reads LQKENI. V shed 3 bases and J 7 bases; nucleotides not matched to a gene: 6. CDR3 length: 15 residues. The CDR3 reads CASSPSGQGLNEQFF. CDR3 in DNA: TGTGCCAGCTCACCTTCGGGACAGGGGCTTAATGAGCAGTTCTTC.

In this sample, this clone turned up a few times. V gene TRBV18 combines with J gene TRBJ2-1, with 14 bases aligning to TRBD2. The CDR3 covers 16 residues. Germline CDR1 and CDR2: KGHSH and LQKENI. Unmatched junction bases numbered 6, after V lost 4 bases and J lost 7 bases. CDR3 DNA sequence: TGTGCCAGCTCACAAGGACTAGCGGGGGGCTTAAATGAGCAGTTCTTC. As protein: CASSQGLAGGLNEQFF.

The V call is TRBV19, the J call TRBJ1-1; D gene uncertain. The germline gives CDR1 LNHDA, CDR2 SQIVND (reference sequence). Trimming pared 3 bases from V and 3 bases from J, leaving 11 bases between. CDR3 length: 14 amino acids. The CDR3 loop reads CASSMDLHYTEAFF. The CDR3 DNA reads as TGTGCCAGTAGTATGGATCTCCATTACACTGAAGCTTTCTTT.

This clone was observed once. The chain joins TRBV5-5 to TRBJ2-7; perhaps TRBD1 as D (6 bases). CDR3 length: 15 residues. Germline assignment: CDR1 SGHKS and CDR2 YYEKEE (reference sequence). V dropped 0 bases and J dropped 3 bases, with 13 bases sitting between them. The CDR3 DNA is TGTGCCAGCAGCTTGGGACCGGGACAAAACTACGAGCAGTACTTC. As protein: CASSLGPGQNYEQYF.

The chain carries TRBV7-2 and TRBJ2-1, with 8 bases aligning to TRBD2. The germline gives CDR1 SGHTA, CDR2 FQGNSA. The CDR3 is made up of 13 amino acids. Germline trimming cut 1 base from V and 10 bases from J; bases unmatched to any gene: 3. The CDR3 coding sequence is TGTGCCAGCAGCTTAGAGCGGGGGAGAGAGCAGTTCTTC. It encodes CASSLERGREQFF.

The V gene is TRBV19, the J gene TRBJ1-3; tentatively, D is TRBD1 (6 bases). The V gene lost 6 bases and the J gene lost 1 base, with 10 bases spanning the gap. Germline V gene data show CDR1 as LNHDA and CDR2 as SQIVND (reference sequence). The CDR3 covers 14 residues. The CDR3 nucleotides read TGTGCCAGTAGCAACGGACAGTCTGGAAACACCATATATTTT. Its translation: CASSNGQSGNTIYF.

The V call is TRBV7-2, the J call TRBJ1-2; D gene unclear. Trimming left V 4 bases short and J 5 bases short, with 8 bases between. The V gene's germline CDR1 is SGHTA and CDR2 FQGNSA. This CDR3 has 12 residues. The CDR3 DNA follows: TGTGCCAGCAGCTCGAGCGGATATGGCTACACCTTC. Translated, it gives CASSSSGYGYTF.

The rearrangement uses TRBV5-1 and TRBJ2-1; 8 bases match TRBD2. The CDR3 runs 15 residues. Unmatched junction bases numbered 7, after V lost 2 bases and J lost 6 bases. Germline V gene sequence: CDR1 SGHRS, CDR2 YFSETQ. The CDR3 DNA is TGCGCCAGCAGCTTTAGAGCGGGAGCCCCCAATGAGCAGTTCTTC. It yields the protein CASSFRAGAPNEQFF.

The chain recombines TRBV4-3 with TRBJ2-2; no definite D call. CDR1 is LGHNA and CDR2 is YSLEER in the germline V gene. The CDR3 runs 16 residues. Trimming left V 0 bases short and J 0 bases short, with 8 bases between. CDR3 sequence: CASSQEGGANTGELFF. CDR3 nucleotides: TGCGCCAGCAGCCAAGAAGGCGGCGCGAACACCGGGGAGCTGTTTTTT.

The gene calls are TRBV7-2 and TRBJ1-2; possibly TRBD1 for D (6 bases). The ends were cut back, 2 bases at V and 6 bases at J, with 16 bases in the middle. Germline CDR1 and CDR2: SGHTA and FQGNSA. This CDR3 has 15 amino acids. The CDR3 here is CASSLMSGGADGYTF. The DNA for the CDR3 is TGTGCCAGCAGCTTAATGTCGGGGGGCGCGGATGGCTACACCTTC.

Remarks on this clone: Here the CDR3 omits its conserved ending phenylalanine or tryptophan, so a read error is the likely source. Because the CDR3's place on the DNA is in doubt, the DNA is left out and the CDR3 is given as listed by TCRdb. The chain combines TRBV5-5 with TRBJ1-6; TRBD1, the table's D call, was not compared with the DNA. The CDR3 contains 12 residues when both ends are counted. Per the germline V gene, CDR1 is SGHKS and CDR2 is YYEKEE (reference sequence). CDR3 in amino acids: CASSWTPGQGVG.

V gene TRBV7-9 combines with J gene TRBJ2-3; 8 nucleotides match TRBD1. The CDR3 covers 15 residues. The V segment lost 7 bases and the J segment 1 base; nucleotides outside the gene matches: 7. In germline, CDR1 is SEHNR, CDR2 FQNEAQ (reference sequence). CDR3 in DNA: TGTGCCAGCACCCAGGGGGCGTCCCGCACAGATACGCAGTATTTT. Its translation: CASTQGASRTDTQYF.

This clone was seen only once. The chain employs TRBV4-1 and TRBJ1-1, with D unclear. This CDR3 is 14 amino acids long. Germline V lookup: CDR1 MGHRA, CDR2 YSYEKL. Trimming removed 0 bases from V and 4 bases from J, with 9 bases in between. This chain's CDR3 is CASSQEGYLTEAFF. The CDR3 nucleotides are TGCGCCAGCAGCCAAGAAGGGTATCTCACTGAAGCTTTCTTT.

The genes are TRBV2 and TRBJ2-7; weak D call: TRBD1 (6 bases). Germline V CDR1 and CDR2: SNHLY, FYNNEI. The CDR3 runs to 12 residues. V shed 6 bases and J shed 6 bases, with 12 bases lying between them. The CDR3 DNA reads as TGTGCCAGCAGCACCACAGGGCTCGAGCAGTACTTC. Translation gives CASSTTGLEQYF.

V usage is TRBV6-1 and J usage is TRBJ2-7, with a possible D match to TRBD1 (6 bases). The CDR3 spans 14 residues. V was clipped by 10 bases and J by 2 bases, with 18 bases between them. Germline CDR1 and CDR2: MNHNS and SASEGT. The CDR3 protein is CATRGVAATYEQYF. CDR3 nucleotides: TGTGCCACCAGGGGTGTGGCGGCGACCTACGAGCAGTACTTC.

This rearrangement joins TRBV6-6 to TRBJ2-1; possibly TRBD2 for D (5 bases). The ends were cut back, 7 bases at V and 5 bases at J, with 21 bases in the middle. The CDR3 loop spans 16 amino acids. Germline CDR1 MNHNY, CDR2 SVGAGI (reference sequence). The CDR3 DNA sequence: TGTGCCAGCACGCAAGACGGGAATTTGTCGAACAATGAGCAGTTCTTC. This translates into CASTQDGNLSNNEQFF.